This T cell receptor beta chain was retrieved from a study of naive and memory T cell subsets. Study results and caveats: Between naive and memory subsets, TCR abundance power law exponents differed. In naive cells, over 95% of TCR sequences were seen only once. Naive repertoires, especially CD8, held a few larger clonotypes, possibly memory cells re-expressing CD45RA.

Both TRBC1 and TRBC2 were covered by a beta constant-region primer of two equimolar oligonucleotides. Nested alpha and beta constant-region primers with the SP2 primer drove four PCR rounds on ligated cDNA. An oligonucleotide with the SP2 primer and a 12-nucleotide UMI was ligated to the cDNA 3' end. TCRdb analysed the UMI-ligation and nested PCR reads with MiXCR anew, one entry per CDR3 protein. The data show 140,000 to 150,000 distinct CDR3 sequences, approximately 22% seen once. This clonotype was seen a handful of times. Its antigen is unknown. Germline CDR1 is KGHSH and CDR2 is LQKENI. CDR3 length equals 16 residues. V lost 2 bases, J lost 4 bases, and 12 bases lay in between.

The J gene is TRBJ2-6, the V gene TRBV18; maybe TRBD1 (5 bases). The sequenced sample consisted of naive CD4+ T cells from blood. This clonotype originated in a human donor in good health. Here the CDR3 DNA reads TGTGCCAGCTCACCAACAGGCCCAGGGGGGGCCAACGTCCTGACTTTC. Encoded protein: CASSPTGPGGANVLTF.